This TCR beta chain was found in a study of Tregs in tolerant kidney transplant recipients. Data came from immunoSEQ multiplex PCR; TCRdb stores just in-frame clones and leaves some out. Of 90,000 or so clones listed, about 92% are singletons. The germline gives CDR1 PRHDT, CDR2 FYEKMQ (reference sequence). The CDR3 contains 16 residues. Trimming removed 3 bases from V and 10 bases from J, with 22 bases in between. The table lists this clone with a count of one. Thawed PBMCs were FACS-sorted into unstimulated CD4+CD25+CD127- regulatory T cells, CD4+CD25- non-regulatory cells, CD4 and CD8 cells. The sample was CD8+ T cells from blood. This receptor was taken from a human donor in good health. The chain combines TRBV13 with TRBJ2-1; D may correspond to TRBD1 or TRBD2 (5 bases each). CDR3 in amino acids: CASSFPSGTRTTEQFF. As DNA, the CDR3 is TGTGCCAGCAGCTTCCCCTCCGGGACCCGCACAACGGAGCAGTTCTTC.